A single sample is the source of the 14 T cell receptor beta chains below, sequenced in a study of blood T cells in healthy people across ages. For the second PCR, which ran for about 7 to 11 cycles, a sample-barcoded 5' primer and a J-beta primer mix were used. TCRdb re-called the 5' RACE reads with MiXCR, one entry per CDR3 protein. In the table there are about 1.8 million distinct CDR3 sequences, less than 50% of which are singletons. Material for sequencing was blood. The receptors shown here come from a woman aged 35 to 49 in good health.

The V call is TRBV4-3, the J call TRBJ2-5; D is uncertain. Germline CDR1 is LGHNA and CDR2 is YSLEER. The CDR3 has 14 residues. V lost 4 bases to trimming and J lost 5 bases, with 14 bases between them. The CDR3 DNA reads as TGCGCCAGCAGCCGCGGCCCGGATTCGGAGACCCAGTACTTC. It specifies CASSRGPDSETQYF.

The chain combines TRBV28 with TRBJ2-1, with 8 bases fitting TRBD1. TRBJ2-7 matches the DNA end more closely, so the J call is doubtful. Germline-derived CDR1 and CDR2 are MDHEN and SYDVKM. The CDR3 covers 14 residues. The CDR3 nucleotides read TGTGCCAGCAGTTTTGAGGACAGGGAGAATGAGCAGTACTTC. Translating gives CASSFEDRENEQYF.

The rearrangement uses TRBV4-2 and TRBJ2-1; TRBD2 aligns across 11 bases. V shed 3 bases and J 5 bases; nucleotides not matched to a gene: 0. CDR1 is LGHNA, CDR2 YNFKEQ, per germline. This CDR3 comprises 14 residues. This CDR3 is CASSQGLADNEQFF. CDR3 bases: TGTGCCAGCAGCCAGGGACTAGCGGACAATGAGCAGTTCTTC.

The CDR3, as DNA: TGCAGTGCTAAGCGGGGGGAGAGCTCCTACGAGCAGTACTTC. Its translation is CSAKRGESSYEQYF. This chain links TRBV20-1 with TRBJ2-7; 9 nucleotides agree with TRBD2. This CDR3 contains 14 residues. The J segment lost 0 bases and the V segment lost 4 bases, leaving 4 bases of the junction unmatched. Germline assignment: CDR1 DFQATT and CDR2 SNEGSKA (reference sequence).

This clonotype has a handful of counts. The rearrangement joins TRBV12-3 or TRBV12-4 to TRBJ2-7, with D uncertain. The closer fit of TRBJ2-5 to the DNA end suggests the J call may be wrong. The CDR3 runs to 12 residues. CDR3 DNA sequence: TGTGCCAGCAGGCCCCAAGGGGAGACCCAGTACTTC. Its translation: CASRPQGETQYF.

The chain uses TRBV6-1 and TRBJ2-4; the D gene is possibly TRBD1 (5 bases). The J call could be wrong; TRBJ2-5 is a better fit for the DNA end. Looked up from germline, CDR1 is MNHNS and CDR2 is SASEGT. There are 13 residues in the CDR3. This CDR3 reads CASSTHRKETQYF. Written as DNA, the CDR3 is TGTGCCAGCAGTACTCACAGGAAAGAGACCCAGTACTTC.

The chain joins TRBV6-2 or TRBV6-3 to TRBJ2-7; a possible D gene is TRBD2 (6 bases). CDR1 and CDR2 (germline): MNHEY, SVGEGT. The CDR3 sequence is 14 residues long. The ends were cut back, 7 bases at V and 2 bases at J, with 15 bases in the middle. This chain's CDR3 is CASTQGLPTYEQYF. The CDR3 DNA follows: TGTGCCAGCACGCAGGGACTTCCAACCTACGAGCAGTACTTC.

This rearrangement joins TRBV29-1 to TRBJ1-4; D is uncertain. The CDR3 has 11 amino acids. Per germline, CDR1 SQVTM and CDR2 ANQGSEA. Trimming removed 6 bases at V and 8 bases at J, with 10 bases between. The CDR3 protein is CSVVTGEKLFF. CDR3 coding DNA: TGCAGCGTCGTCACGGGAGAAAAACTGTTTTTT.

The chain has TRBV20-1 and TRBJ2-5; TRBD2 is a possible D gene (5 bases). V was shortened by 3 bases and J by 3 bases, with 17 bases between the two germline ends. CDR1 DFQATT and CDR2 SNEGSKA come from the germline V gene (reference sequence). The CDR3 length is 15 residues. CDR3 in DNA: TGCAGTGCTAGTCCCCGGGATGGTTACAAAGAGACCCAGTACTTC. It specifies CSASPRDGYKETQYF.

V usage is TRBV11-2 and J usage is TRBJ2-7; 12 bases map to TRBD2. The end of the DNA is better explained by TRBJ2-5, so the J call may be wrong. CDR1 and CDR2 from the germline V gene are SGHAT and FQNNGV. This CDR3 comprises 17 residues. CDR3 amino acids: CASSLGVLAGGEETQYF. The CDR3 nucleotides are TGTGCCAGCAGCTTAGGTGTACTAGCGGGGGGCGAGGAGACCCAGTACTTC.

This clonotype was counted between two and nine times. This sequence joins TRBV20-1 and TRBJ2-7; 11 bases line up with TRBD2. The germline V gene has CDR1 DFQATT and CDR2 SNEGSKA (reference sequence). The CDR3 sequence is 14 residues long. V lost 2 bases, J lost 5 bases, and 5 bases stayed unmatched. This chain's CDR3 is CSARTSGGVDEQYF. Here the CDR3 DNA reads TGCAGTGCTAGAACTAGCGGGGGTGTGGACGAGCAGTACTTC.

The V gene is TRBV28, the J gene TRBJ2-7, with a weak D call TRBD2 (6 bases). With 6 bases removed from V and 4 bases from J, the gap between germline ends came to 16 bases. This CDR3 has 14 amino acids. Germline-derived CDR1 and CDR2 are MDHEN and SYDVKM. The CDR3 DNA follows: TGTGCCAGCAGGATGGACCGGAGCGGGTACGAGCAGTACTTC. This codes for CASRMDRSGYEQYF.

This clonotype occurred once. The rearrangement uses TRBV27 and TRBJ2-3; 9 bases map to TRBD1. The germline V gene has CDR1 MNHEY and CDR2 SMNVEV (reference sequence). Trimming at V came to 5 bases and at J to 3 bases, leaving 6 bases not matched to a gene. The CDR3 extends over 15 amino acids. CDR3 amino acids: CASSVRDRVTDTQYF. In DNA form, the CDR3 reads TGTGCCAGCAGTGTCCGGGACAGGGTAACAGATACGCAGTATTTT.

Worth noting for this clonotype: A clone one base away is much larger, so this may be a read error. The rearrangement uses TRBV25-1 and TRBJ1-1, with D hard to call. This CDR3 spans 13 amino acids. V was trimmed by 3 bases and J by 1 base, leaving 6 bases between them. Germline loops: CDR1 MGHDK, CDR2 SYGVNS. This chain's CDR3 is CASSDSGNTEAFF. The CDR3 DNA sequence: TGTGCCAGCAGTGACAGTGGGAACACTGAAGCTTTCTTT.